This T cell receptor (beta chain) was sequenced during a study of cytomegalovirus exposure and HLA in healthy donors (dated by TCRdb to 2016 to 2017). A note on the overall study: In an earlier analysis of roughly 590 of the donors, 250 to 300 Gb of sequence data and just under 120 million unique TCR beta sequences from 150 million to 200 million T cells were reported. An early release that covered fewer than 800 HLA-typed donors contained approximately 300 gigabases of sequencing data and tens of millions of unique TCR sequences. Along with the approximately 650-subject first cohort, a separate validation cohort of approximately 110 different subjects was used. All discovery cohort repertoires had been generated using a single sequencing platform. The study aimed to test whether cataloging public T cell receptors could reveal signatures of past pathogen exposure. The genetic ancestry cluster associated with self-reported Caucasian donors included approximately 85% of the 300 to 450 genotyped donors. A later genetic analysis used genome-wide SNP genotypes for about 60% of the 666 donors, treating that subset as a discovery cohort. The study used immunosequencing to profile the T cell repertoires of approximately 690 subjects and linked those repertoires to cytomegalovirus serostatus. In an earlier analysis of 500 to 650 of the donors, high-throughput TCR beta sequencing was used to judge whether each TCR beta V gene segment behaved as functional or pseudogenic. Alongside the repertoire data, information on donor age, sex, ethnicity and CMV serostatus was compiled. To predict cytomegalovirus infection status, the study brought together high-throughput TCR immunosequencing, statistical association of individual TCRs with disease status, and machine learning. The number of donors typed differed by locus, with roughly 620-640 for A, B, C, DRB1 and DQB1, roughly 520 for DQA1, over 600 for DPA1, and over 400 for DPB1. In the later analysis, no new phenotypic data were used to find candidate immune exposures; instead, reliance was placed on TCR beta sequences and their occurrence across donors. On average, around 240,000 unique TCR beta nucleotide sequences were sequenced per donor among some 430 genotyped donors of the cohort, with roughly 20% of those sequences being non-productive. In a later analysis, previously published TCR beta repertoires from 666 donors were re-analyzed and high-resolution HLA genotyping was added so that TCR occurrence patterns could be studied. Several DR-DQ haplotypes were handled as single units for association and clustering because linkage in the cohort was strong. HLA typing covered class I and class II loci at four-digit resolution. Study-wide findings and limitations: At a false discovery rate of 0.05, a later analysis linked about 17,000 TCR beta sequences to specific HLA alleles. In a later genetic analysis, a missense DCLRE1C variant was associated with V-gene and J-gene trimming of TCR beta chains, and the association was replicated in an independent cohort. The only immune exposure information available for the cohort was CMV serostatus. A further reported finding was that TCR beta sequences accurately predicted the HLA-A and HLA-B alleles for most subjects in the first cohort. Because counts were too low, seventeen rarely observed V segments, including chromosome 9 orphons, were excluded from the earlier analysis of several hundred of the donors. Assigning TCR associations to individual alleles was difficult when HLA alleles, especially DR and DQ, strongly co-occurred. Most CMV-associated TCR beta chains appeared to be HLA-restricted in a later analysis, and the HLA associations seemed to be driven largely by CMV exposure. A later analysis found that HLA-associated TCR beta chains were more clonally expanded and had lower generation probabilities than equally common non-associated chains. In a later analysis, TCR association rates were found to vary across HLA loci, with the most associated TCRs seen for DRB1 alleles and the fewest for HLA-C alleles. Correlated functional status among segregating V segments might reflect linkage disequilibrium, but an unknown experimental factor could not be ruled out. Only TCR beta chains were sequenced in this cohort, and the absence of alpha or paired-chain data limited detectable features. A cluster of highly shared sequence variants was judged likely to represent a technical artifact of the sequencing pipeline. A later genetic analysis reported fewer N-insertions in productive TCRs among donors in an Asian-associated ancestry cluster than the roughly 640-donor mean. A later analysis reported that several top co-occurrence clusters appeared linked to parvovirus B19, influenza, CMV and Epstein-Barr virus. The study gave a list of under 200 TCR beta chains associated with cytomegalovirus. Cytomegalovirus status was reported to be diagnosed by the classifier with high specificity and sensitivity in both the original and validation cohorts. Across donors, most TCR sequences were observed very rarely, whereas some public TCRs were present in many individuals. Because some donors lacked HLA typing at each locus, the association tests relied only on the typed subset. In vitro tests confirmed that three of the cytomegalovirus-associated TCR beta chains recognize cytomegalovirus antigens. Sequencing depth was assumed to be roughly uniform across donors in the presence/absence analyses, though that assumption may not hold. The 87-base-pair reads could not distinguish some IMGT-functional V segments, including TRBV6-2 and TRBV6-3, so those segments were excluded. An earlier analysis of some 590 of the donors showed that most TCR beta V segments appeared in productive rearrangements either about 90% or about 30% of the time, which broadly matched IMGT annotations. The authors suggested that the approach could potentially be generalized to other disease states and immunological phenotypes.

The cohort comprised fewer than 750 healthy bone marrow donors. At the time of sampling, every cohort member was nominally healthy, though immune exposures that went unrecorded were likely present. The donor was CMV seropositive and belonged to the group of about 290 seropositive cohort members. Every donor gave a peripheral blood sample, and the peripheral blood mononuclear cells from that sample were used for TCR beta sequencing. Genomic DNA was extracted from the blood cell samples with the Qiagen DNeasy Blood Extraction Kit. The library was obtained by the immunoSEQ multiplex PCR assay. The multiplex PCR relied on a mix of 60 forward primers for TCR Vbeta segments and 13 reverse primers for TCR Jbeta segments. The CDR3 region of rearranged TCR beta genes was amplified from genomic DNA with a multiplex PCR assay. Amplified TCR beta libraries were sequenced as 87-base-pair reads on the Illumina HiSeq System. The paper's data handling went like this. Across the roughly 640 repertoires, a later analysis counted about 81 million unique TCR beta chains, some 11 million of which were shared by at least two donors. To remove PCR and sequencing errors, raw reads were error-corrected and collapsed into unique sequences using a nearest-neighbor algorithm that merged closely related sequences. CDR3 sequences were aligned to IMGT reference sequences to assign V, D and J gene segments. For a sequence to be retained, a match of at least six nucleotides was required to both a V gene segment and a J gene segment. A rearrangement was called productive if the CDR3 had no stop codons and remained in frame with V and J, and every other rearrangement was called non-productive. Following IMGT convention, CDR3 was defined as the stretch from the second conserved V-encoded cysteine to the conserved J-encoded phenylalanine. The earlier analysis of some 580 of the donors excluded any sequence lacking an unambiguous match to a single V gene segment. An earlier analysis of 587 of the donors classified V segments as functional when productive rearrangements were above 56.7% and as segregating when the standard deviation between donors was above 5%. To diagnose cytomegalovirus status from the catalog of TCR beta chain sequences, a statistical classification framework was built. V and J gene assignment, in a later analysis, came from comparing TCR nucleotide sequences with IMGT/GENE-DB human TR gene sequences. A later analysis assigned CDR3 sequences and most-parsimonious VDJ recombination scenarios with the TCRdist pipeline. A later analysis defined each TCR beta chain by its CDR3 amino acid sequence plus V-gene family, and excluded reads lacking a unique V-gene family. As a way to deal with suspected cross-contamination and a sequencing artifact, a later analysis dropped hundreds of nucleotide sequences that were highly shared and had low generation probability. In a later analysis, a clonal expansion index was calculated for each public chain from normalized within-repertoire ranks of inferred template counts. In a later analysis, generation probabilities were computed using a VDJ recombination model fitted to out-of-frame rearrangements, and the results were checked against IGoR. In a later analysis, hypergeometric tests were used to score TCR-TCR, TCR-HLA and TCR-CMV co-occurrence, with a repertoire-size bias correction applied to TCR pairs. False discovery rates were estimated in a later analysis by permuting HLA or CMV assignments 20 times. A later analysis grouped co-occurring TCRs with DBSCAN, adding TCRdist sequence similarity when clustering within HLA-allele-positive subsets. For co-occurrence clustering, repertoires with fewer than 30,000 or more than 120,000 public chains were excluded, along with five repertoires with anomalous nucleotide sharing. TCRdb holds this immuneACCESS table with in-frame rearrangements only. Some clones are missing; in checked studies, unresolved V genes explain under half, and the rest has no known cause. The V and J calls and the clone size are those of that table, but D and trimming were determined from the DNA. Across this sample there are around 130,000 clones, with less than 75% seen only once. Less than 2.5% of the sample is taken by the ten largest.

The CDR3 goes from the cysteine to the phenylalanine over 15 residues. Solely the CDR3 DNA is kept, with 45 bases framed from the first base. CDR1 and CDR2 are drawn from the germline V gene: SGHTA, FQGNSA. V and J are trimmed by 5 bases and 4 bases, and the gene matches miss 8 bases of the junction. Turning to this clone: The clone's antigen remains unknown. It has no much larger one-base neighbor in the sample; base qualities were not kept.

Sample: PBMCs. This receptor was identified in a woman between 35 and 50 years old in good health and CMV-seropositive. The chain is made from TRBV7-2 and TRBJ2-3, and TRBD1 aligns with 8 junction nucleotides. The nucleotide sequence is given as TGTGCCAGCAGCCCGAGAGCAGGGGGCTCAGATACGCAGTATTTT. Its protein reads: CASSPRAGGSDTQYF.